The entry below gives a single TCR beta chain sequence along with its context. Antigen specificity is unknown. These data belong to a study of vaccination effects on CD4 cells after COVID-19. With V trimmed by 2 bases and J by 0 bases, 4 bases remained unmatched. From germline, CDR1 is KGHDR and CDR2 SFDVKD. The CDR3 is 17 residues long. The ViraFEST assay expanded antigen-specific CD4+ T cells with viral peptide pools before sequencing. Isolation of CD4+ T cells took place after 10 days of culture. A positive SARS-CoV-2 PCR test fell between March and December 2020. Generated by immunoSEQ multiplex PCR, the TCRdb table keeps only in-frame clones and is missing some. In the table there are 70,000 or so clones, about 69% of which are singletons.

Sequenced here: CD4+ T cells from PBMCs cultured with HIV peptides, sampled before COVID-19 vaccination. Documented subset: HIV-1 Nef peptide pool negative control/reference culture. The source is a human donor who had a prior SARS-CoV-2 infection. The chain is built from TRBV24-1 and TRBJ2-1; 9 bases line up with TRBD2. The CDR3 sequence is CATSDSLAGSSYNEQFF. For the CDR3, the DNA is TGTGCCACCAGTGATTCCCTAGCGGGGAGCTCCTACAATGAGCAGTTCTTC.